This T cell receptor beta chain was recovered during a study of blood T cell repertoires in COVID-19 (dated by TCRdb to 2018 to 2020). Some background on the complete study: Collaborator samples came from the United States, Italy and Spain and covered acute and convalescent phases of COVID-19. The material from the prospective study consisted of cDNA or gDNA derived from T cells, B-cell-depleted T cells, or PBMCs. Samples were obtained from the ongoing ImmuneRACE study (first 160 participants) and from 950 to 1,500 subjects provided by 6 global collaborators. A de-identified subject ID, COVID-19 status, age in years and sex were almost always included in the sample metadata. The repertoires were released in a freely available public database intended as a resource for research on the immune response to SARS-CoV-2. Subjects who had been exposed to COVID-19, were actively infected with it, or had recovered from it provided the deeply sampled blood TCRbeta repertoires that made up the dataset. Where available, HLA class I and class II types were obtained from metadata supplied by the sample provider rather than from assay-based typing. Paper-wide results and their limitations: The amount of clinical and demographic metadata varied by source and participant and was provided uncurated.

For CDR1 and CDR2, the germline V gene lists SGHTA and FQGNSA. Unmatched junction bases come to 0, with V trimmed by 2 bases and J by 5 bases. Reading from cysteine to phenylalanine, the CDR3 counts 14 amino acids. Just CDR3 DNA is preserved here, 42 bases in frame from base 1. Points on this clone: Its antigen is not yet known. Base qualities were left out, and no much larger clone turns up one base away.

TCRbeta CDR3 regions were amplified from genomic DNA by means of the immunoSEQ Assay, a bias-controlled multiplex PCR. In the authors' own workflow: The number of nucleated cells in each sample was estimated from the amplification of reference gene primers within the assay. To quantify the absolute abundance of each unique TCRbeta CDR3 rearrangement, sequence reads were collapsed and filtered. For each sample, productive Simpson clonality was calculated as the square root of Simpson's diversity index across productive rearrangements. TCRdb retrieved this table from immuneACCESS and kept in-frame rearrangements only. Not all clones are present; in checked studies, unresolved V genes account for under half, and no reason is known for the remainder. That table supplies the V and J calls and clone size; D and trimming were determined from the DNA. The sample yields 390,000 or so clones; approximately 89% were counted once. Under 11% of the sample rests with the top ten.

One collaborating source in Seattle enrolled patients during active infection and followed them longitudinally through the course of disease. Each collaborating institution followed its own protocols to collect whole blood in K2EDTA tubes. Collaborator samples were shipped for TCRbeta analysis as frozen whole blood, isolated PBMCs, or DNA extracted from either sample type. The chain is assembled from TRBV7-2 and TRBJ1-6; TRBD1 fits 7 bases in the junction. The source material was peripheral blood. The origin of this receptor is a woman in her thirties with COVID-19, enrolled during active disease. The CDR3 protein sequence reads: CASSLTGDNSPLHF. The nucleotide sequence is TGTGCCAGCAGCTTAACAGGGGATAATTCACCCCTCCACTTT.